What follows describes a single T cell receptor beta chain. Compared with germline, one end of the junction differs, possibly owing to a read error. This sample was included in a study of blood T cells in healthy people across ages. Study-wide context: Capture by template switching was about one barcoded beta molecule per two T cells.

Each donor had 8.5 to 10 milliliters of peripheral blood drawn. A sample-barcoded 5' primer and a J-beta primer mix were used in a second PCR of roughly 7 to 11 cycles. TCRdb redid the calling of the 5' RACE reads with MiXCR, one entry per CDR3 protein. Here the sample spans about 930,000 distinct CDR3 sequences, just under 30% being singletons. This sample also belongs to another study, concerning T cells of mothers and their children. That source reports: Three healthy Caucasian mothers and their six children were the donors.

The sample taken for sequencing was blood. This sequence was found in a woman in her 40s in good health.

The CDR3 sequence is CAITSGGAGYSEQFF. The CDR3 nucleotides are TGTGCCATCACTAGCGGGGGGGCCGGATACAGTGAGCAGTTCTTC. J is TRBJ2-1 and V is TRBV10-3, with 12 nucleotides matching TRBD2. This CDR3 region has 15 residues. Germline V gives CDR1 ENHRY, CDR2 SYGVKD.